This T cell receptor (beta chain) is drawn from a study of T cell responses to AZD1222 COVID-19 vaccine. General study points: Donors were largely white British and mainly female; clonal diversity was possibly underestimated. At 160-218 and 743-854, vaccine-associated CD4 TCRs were dominant, and they spanned spike.

About this clone itself: Antigen unknown.

This CDR3 contains 13 residues. The ends were cut back, 6 bases at V and 5 bases at J, with 13 bases in the middle. Looked up from germline, CDR1 is MNHNS and CDR2 is SASEGT. The protocol was immunoSEQ multiplex PCR, while the TCRdb copy is restricted to in-frame clones and leaves out a portion. The table lists 95,000 to 150,000 clones, about 88% of them singletons. V gene TRBV6-1 combines with J gene TRBJ1-1; unclear D gene. The sample was peripheral blood, taken on day 0 of AZD1222 vaccination. The TCR originated in an adult in good health. Here the CDR3 DNA reads TGTGCCAGCAGCCGCGCGGTGGGAACTGAAGCTTTCTTT. Encoded protein: CASSRAVGTEAFF.